Listed here are 9 T cell receptor beta chains from one sample, sequenced in a study of naive and memory T cell subsets. Findings of the study overall: A few larger clonotypes appeared in naive repertoires, especially CD8, possibly memory cells re-expressing CD45RA.

An equimolar mix of two oligonucleotides served as the beta constant-region primer for TRBC1 and TRBC2. The ligated cDNA underwent four PCR rounds using SP2 and nested alpha and beta constant-region primers. TCRdb redid the calling of the UMI-ligation and nested PCR reads with MiXCR, one entry per CDR3 protein. Of 130,000 to 150,000 distinct CDR3 sequences in the sample, about 20% were seen once. Which antigens these TCRs recognize remains unknown. The sample comprised naive CD4+ T cells from blood. Receptor source: a human donor in good health.

This clonotype was counted between two and nine times. The chain employs TRBV18 and TRBJ2-1, with 8 positions matching TRBD2. The CDR3 consists of 17 residues. With V trimmed by 2 bases and J by 9 bases, 15 bases remained unmatched. Germline CDR1 KGHSH, CDR2 LQKENI. The CDR3 DNA reads as TGTGCCAGCTCACCAATGGCTAGCGGGCATGTAATGGGTGAGCAGTTCTTC. This gives the protein CASSPMASGHVMGEQFF.

This chain connects TRBV12-5 to TRBJ2-1; D gene unclear. Germline CDR1 and CDR2: LGHNT and FRNRAP. The CDR3 covers 11 residues. V lost 7 bases and J lost 6, with 7 bases in between. The CDR3: CASELGNEQFF. DNA of the CDR3: TGTGCTAGTGAACTGGGCAATGAGCAGTTCTTC.

Turning to this clonotype: This may be a read error: a much more frequent sequence differs by one nucleotide. The CDR3 does not close with the conserved phenylalanine or tryptophan, likely indicating a read error. This chain connects TRBV29-1 to TRBJ1-1, with 11 bases aligning to TRBD1. There are 14 residues in the CDR3. Germline CDR1 reads SQVTM; CDR2 reads ANQGSEA. J gave up 7 bases and V 7 bases, and 11 bases lay outside the gene matches. CDR3 sequence reads: CSAHGQGARSEAFI. CDR3 DNA: TGCAGCGCCCACGGACAGGGGGCGCGGAGTGAAGCTTTCATT.

Notes on this clonotype: With a much larger clone just one base away, this may be a read error. The CDR3 protein is CSVEVPGGTNEKLFF. The CDR3 region has the DNA TGCAGCGTTGAAGTTCCAGGGGGAACTAATGAAAAACTGTTTTTT. The chain uses TRBV29-1 and TRBJ1-4; 7 nucleotides agree with TRBD1. This CDR3 contains 15 residues. Germline CDR1 SQVTM, CDR2 ANQGSEA. V gave up 1 base and J gave up 1 base; unmatched junction bases: 3.

This clonotype has more than one count but fewer than ten. The rearrangement joins TRBV6-6 to TRBJ2-3, with D perhaps matching TRBD2 (6 bases). The CDR3 sequence is 18 residues long. Germline V gene lookup returns CDR1 MNHNY and CDR2 SVGAGI (reference sequence). Trimming shortened V by 5 bases and J by 2 bases, and 23 bases separated the two germline ends. CDR3 loop: CASSVYGDSHRYTDTQYF. The CDR3 bases are TGTGCCAGCAGTGTGTATGGGGACTCCCACCGCTACACAGATACGCAGTATTTT.

This clonotype appeared many times. The V gene is TRBV27, the J gene TRBJ2-2, with D perhaps TRBD1 (5 bases). CDR1 MNHEY and CDR2 SMNVEV come from the germline V gene (reference sequence). Trimming pared 7 bases from V and 0 bases from J, leaving 12 bases between. The CDR3 contains 15 residues. In DNA form, the CDR3 reads TGTGCCAGCACCACCAGACAGTCGAACACCGGGGAGCTGTTTTTT. It is translated as CASTTRQSNTGELFF.

J is TRBJ1-4 and V is TRBV27; 11 nucleotides agree with TRBD1. This CDR3 has 17 residues. Germline V gene lookup returns CDR1 MNHEY and CDR2 SMNVEV (reference sequence). V shed 5 bases and J 0 bases; nucleotides not matched to a gene: 5. This chain's CDR3 is CASSPGQGAPTNEKLFF. Written as DNA, the CDR3 is TGTGCCAGCAGTCCAGGACAGGGGGCCCCAACTAATGAAAAACTGTTTTTT.

The chain links TRBV5-6 to TRBJ1-1; no clear D. Germline CDR1 SGHDT, CDR2 YYEEEE. The CDR3 is made up of 15 amino acids. V was trimmed by 2 bases and J by 5 bases, leaving 16 bases between them. CDR3 sequence: CASSFREKGWTEAFF. In DNA form, the CDR3 reads TGTGCCAGCAGCTTCCGGGAAAAGGGTTGGACTGAAGCTTTCTTT.

The sample holds a few counts of this clonotype. The CDR3 here is CASSALAYGTDTQYF. DNA for the CDR3: TGTGCCAGCAGTGCCCTAGCTTATGGCACAGATACGCAGTATTTT. The V and J genes are TRBV6-1 and TRBJ2-3; weak D call: TRBD2 (5 bases). This CDR3 has 15 residues. V was pared by 4 bases and J by 1 base, with 12 bases between. Germline CDR1 MNHNS, CDR2 SASEGT.